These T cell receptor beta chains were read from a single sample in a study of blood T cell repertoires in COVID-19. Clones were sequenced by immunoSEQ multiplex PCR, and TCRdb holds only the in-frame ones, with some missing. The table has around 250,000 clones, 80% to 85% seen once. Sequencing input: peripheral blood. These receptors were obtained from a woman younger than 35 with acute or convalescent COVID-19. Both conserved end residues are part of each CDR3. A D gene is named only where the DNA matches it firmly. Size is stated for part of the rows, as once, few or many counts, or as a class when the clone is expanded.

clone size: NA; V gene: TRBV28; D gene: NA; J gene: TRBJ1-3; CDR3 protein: CASTTGSANTIYF; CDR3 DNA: TGTGCCAGCACAACAGGGTCCGCGAACACCATATATTTT
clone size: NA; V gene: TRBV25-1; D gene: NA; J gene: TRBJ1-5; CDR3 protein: CASRGTGNQPQHF; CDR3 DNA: TGTGCCAGCAGGGGGACTGGCAATCAGCCCCAGCATTTT
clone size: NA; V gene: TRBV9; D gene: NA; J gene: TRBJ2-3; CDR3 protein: CASSEGGKTQYF; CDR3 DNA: TGTGCCAGCAGCGAGGGAGGAAAAACGCAGTATTTT
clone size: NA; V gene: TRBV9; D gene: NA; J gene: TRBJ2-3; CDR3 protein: CASSGRLGAPDTQYF; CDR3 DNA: TGTGCCAGCAGCGGACGACTAGGAGCCCCAGATACGCAGTATTTT
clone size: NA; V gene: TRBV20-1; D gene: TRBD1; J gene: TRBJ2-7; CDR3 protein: CSARIGQGTYF; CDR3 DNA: TGCAGTGCTAGAATAGGACAGGGAACGTACTTC
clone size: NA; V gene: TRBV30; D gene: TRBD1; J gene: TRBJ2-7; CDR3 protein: CAWSSGQGYEQYF; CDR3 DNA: TGTGCCTGGAGCTCCGGACAGGGCTACGAGCAGTACTTC
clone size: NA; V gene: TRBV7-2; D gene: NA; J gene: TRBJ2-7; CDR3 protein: CASSSDSRRKQYF; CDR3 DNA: TGTGCCAGCAGCTCGGACAGCCGCCGCAAGCAGTACTTC
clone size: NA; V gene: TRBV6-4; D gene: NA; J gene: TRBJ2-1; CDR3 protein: CASSDSVESNEQFF; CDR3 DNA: TGTGCCAGCAGTGACTCTGTGGAGAGCAATGAGCAGTTCTTC
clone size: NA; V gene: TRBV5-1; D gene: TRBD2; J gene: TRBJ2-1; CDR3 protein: CASSSTGTSTEQFF; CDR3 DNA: TGCGCCAGCAGCTCGACCGGGACTAGCACTGAGCAGTTCTTC
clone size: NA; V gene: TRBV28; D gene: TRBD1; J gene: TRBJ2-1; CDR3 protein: CASTKLGGQGPYNEQFF; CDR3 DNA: TGTGCCAGCACTAAACTTGGGGGACAGGGGCCCTACAATGAGCAGTTCTTC
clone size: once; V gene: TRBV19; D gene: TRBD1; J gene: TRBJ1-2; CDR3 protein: CASRSQGGYGYTF; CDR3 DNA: TGTGCCAGTAGGTCTCAGGGGGGCTATGGCTACACCTTC